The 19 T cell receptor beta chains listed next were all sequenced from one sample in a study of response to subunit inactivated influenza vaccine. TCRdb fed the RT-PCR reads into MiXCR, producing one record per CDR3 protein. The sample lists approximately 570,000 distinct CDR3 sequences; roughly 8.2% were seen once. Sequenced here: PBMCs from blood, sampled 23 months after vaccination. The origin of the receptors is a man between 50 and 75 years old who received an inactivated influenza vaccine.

Here the CDR3 reads CASSHRSDGEENTIYF. In DNA form, the CDR3 reads TGCGCCAGCAGCCACCGCTCTGACGGAGAAGAAAACACCATATATTTT. The rearrangement uses TRBV4-3 and TRBJ1-3; D unclear. Trimming took off 3 bases at V and 6 bases at J, with 18 bases between the two ends. CDR3 length equals 16 residues. Germline CDR1 and CDR2: LGHNA and YSLEER.

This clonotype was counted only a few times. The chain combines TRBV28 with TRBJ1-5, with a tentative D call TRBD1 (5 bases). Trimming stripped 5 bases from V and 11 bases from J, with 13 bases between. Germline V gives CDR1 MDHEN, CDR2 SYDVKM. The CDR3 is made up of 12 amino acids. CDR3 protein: CASSLNQGSQHF. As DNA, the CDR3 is TGTGCCAGCAGTCTTAACCAGGGTTCCCAGCATTTT.

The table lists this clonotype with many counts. The CDR3 spells CASSALGQVNTGELFF. CDR3 sequence (DNA): TGTGCCAGCAGTGCATTGGGACAGGTGAACACCGGGGAGCTGTTTTTT. The chain joins TRBV28 to TRBJ2-2; 8 bases fit TRBD1. CDR3 length equals 16 residues. Germline trimming cut 5 bases from V and 1 base from J; bases unmatched to any gene: 6. CDR1 and CDR2 (germline): MDHEN, SYDVKM.

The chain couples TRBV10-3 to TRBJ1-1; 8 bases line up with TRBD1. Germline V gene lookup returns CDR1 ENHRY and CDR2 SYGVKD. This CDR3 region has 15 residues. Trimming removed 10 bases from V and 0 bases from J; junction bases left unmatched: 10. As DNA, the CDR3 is TGTGCCACCACCGACAGGGGTAACATGAACACTGAAGCTTTCTTT. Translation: CATTDRGNMNTEAFF.

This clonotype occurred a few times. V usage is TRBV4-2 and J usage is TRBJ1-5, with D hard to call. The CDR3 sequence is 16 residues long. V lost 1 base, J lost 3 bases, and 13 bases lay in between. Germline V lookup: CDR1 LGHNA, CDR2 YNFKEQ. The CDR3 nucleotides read TGTGCCAGCAGCCAAGGTAGAGGAAACCCCAATCAGCCCCAGCATTTT. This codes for CASSQGRGNPNQPQHF.

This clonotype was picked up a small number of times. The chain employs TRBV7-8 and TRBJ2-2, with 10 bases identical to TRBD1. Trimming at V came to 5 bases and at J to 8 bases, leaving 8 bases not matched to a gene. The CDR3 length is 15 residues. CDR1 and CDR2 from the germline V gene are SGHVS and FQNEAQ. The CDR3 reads CASSVRQGAVGELFF. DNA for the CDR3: TGTGCCAGCAGCGTTCGACAGGGGGCCGTGGGGGAGCTGTTTTTT.

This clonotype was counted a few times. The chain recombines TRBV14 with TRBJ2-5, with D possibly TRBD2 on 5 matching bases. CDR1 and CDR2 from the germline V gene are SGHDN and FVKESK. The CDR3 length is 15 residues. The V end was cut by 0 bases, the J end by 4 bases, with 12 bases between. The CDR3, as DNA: TGTGCCAGCAGCCAAGATAGGAGGTTACGAGAGACCCAGTACTTC. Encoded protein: CASSQDRRLRETQYF.

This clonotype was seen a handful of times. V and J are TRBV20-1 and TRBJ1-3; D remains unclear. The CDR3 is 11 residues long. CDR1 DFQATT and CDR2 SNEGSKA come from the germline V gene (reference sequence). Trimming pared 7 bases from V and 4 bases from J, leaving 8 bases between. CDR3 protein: CSGSWGNTIYF. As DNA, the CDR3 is TGCAGTGGGTCATGGGGAAACACCATATATTTT.

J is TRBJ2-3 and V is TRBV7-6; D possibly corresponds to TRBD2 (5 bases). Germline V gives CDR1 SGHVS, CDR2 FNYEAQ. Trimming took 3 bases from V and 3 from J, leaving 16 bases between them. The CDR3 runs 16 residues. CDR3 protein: CASSLITGMATDTQYF. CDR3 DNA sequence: TGTGCCAGCAGCTTGATTACGGGAATGGCAACAGATACGCAGTATTTT.

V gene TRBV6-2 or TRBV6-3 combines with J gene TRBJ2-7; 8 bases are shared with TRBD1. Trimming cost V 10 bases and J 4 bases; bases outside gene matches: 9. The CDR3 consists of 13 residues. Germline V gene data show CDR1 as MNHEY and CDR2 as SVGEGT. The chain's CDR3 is CATGQGGWYEQYF. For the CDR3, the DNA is TGTGCCACTGGACAGGGAGGTTGGTACGAGCAGTACTTC.

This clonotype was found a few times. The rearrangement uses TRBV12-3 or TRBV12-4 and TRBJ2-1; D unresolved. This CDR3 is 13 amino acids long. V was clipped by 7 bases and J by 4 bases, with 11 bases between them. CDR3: CASTTDGYNEQFF. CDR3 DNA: TGTGCCAGCACTACGGACGGTTACAATGAGCAGTTCTTC.

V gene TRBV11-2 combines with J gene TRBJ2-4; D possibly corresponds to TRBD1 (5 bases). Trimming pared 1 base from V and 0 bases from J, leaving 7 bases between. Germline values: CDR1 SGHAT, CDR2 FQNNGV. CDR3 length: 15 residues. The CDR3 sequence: CASSLGQGAKNIQYF. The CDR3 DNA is TGTGCCAGCAGCTTAGGGCAGGGAGCCAAAAACATTCAGTACTTC. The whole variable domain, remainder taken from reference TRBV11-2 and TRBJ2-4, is EAGVAQSPRYKIIEKRQSVAFWCNPISGHATLYWYQQILGQGPKLLIQFQNNGVVDDSQLPKDRFSAERLKGVDSTLKIQPAKLEDSAVYLCASSLGQGAKNIQYFGAGTRLSVL.

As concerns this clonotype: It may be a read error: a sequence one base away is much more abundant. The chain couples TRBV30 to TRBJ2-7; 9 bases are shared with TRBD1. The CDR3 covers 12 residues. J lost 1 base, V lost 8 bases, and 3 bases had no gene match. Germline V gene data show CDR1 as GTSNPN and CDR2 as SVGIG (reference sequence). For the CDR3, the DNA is TGTGCCCGGGGGACAGGGTCCTACGAGCAGTACTTC. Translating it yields CARGTGSYEQYF.

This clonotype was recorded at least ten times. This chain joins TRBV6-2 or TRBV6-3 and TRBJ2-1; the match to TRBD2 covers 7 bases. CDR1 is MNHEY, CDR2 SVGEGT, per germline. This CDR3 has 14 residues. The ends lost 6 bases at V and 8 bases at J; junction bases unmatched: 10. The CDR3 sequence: CASSPSYRGDEQFF. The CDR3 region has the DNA TGTGCCAGCAGCCCCTCTTACCGGGGGGATGAGCAGTTCTTC.

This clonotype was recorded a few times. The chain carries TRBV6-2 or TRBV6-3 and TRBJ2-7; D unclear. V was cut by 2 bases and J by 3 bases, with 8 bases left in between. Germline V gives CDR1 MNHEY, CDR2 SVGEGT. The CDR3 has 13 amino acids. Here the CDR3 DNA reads TGTGCCAGCAGTTACACGGACGTCTACGAGCAGTACTTC. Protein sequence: CASSYTDVYEQYF.

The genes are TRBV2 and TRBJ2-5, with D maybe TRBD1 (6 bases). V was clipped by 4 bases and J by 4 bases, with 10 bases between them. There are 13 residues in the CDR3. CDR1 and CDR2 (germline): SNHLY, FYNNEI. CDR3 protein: CASSGSRGETQYF. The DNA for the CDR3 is TGTGCCAGCAGTGGGTCCAGGGGAGAGACCCAGTACTTC.

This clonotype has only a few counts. CDR3 region: CASSSYPGQGSYEQYF. The CDR3 bases are TGCGCCAGCAGCTCTTATCCGGGACAGGGGTCCTACGAGCAGTACTTC. The chain couples TRBV5-1 to TRBJ2-7; TRBD1 aligns across 10 bases. V lost 3 bases, J lost 1 base, and 7 bases stayed unmatched. The CDR3 is made up of 16 amino acids. Germline CDR1 SGHRS, CDR2 YFSETQ.

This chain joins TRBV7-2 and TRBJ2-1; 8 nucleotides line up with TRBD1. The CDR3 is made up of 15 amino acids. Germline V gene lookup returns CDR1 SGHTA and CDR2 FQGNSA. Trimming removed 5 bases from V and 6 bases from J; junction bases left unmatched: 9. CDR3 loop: CASSRDRGMSNEQFF. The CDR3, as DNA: TGTGCCAGCAGCCGAGACAGGGGTATGAGCAATGAGCAGTTCTTC.

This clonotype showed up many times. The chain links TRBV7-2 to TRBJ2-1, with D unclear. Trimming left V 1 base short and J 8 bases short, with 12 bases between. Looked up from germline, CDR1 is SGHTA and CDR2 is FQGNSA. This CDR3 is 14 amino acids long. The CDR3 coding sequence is TGTGCCAGCAGCTTAGTACCCAGGTTCGATGAGCAGTTCTTC. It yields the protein CASSLVPRFDEQFF.